The 3 T cell receptor beta chains below were found in one sample sequenced in a study of PD-L1 blockade in urothelial cancer. Only in-frame clones appear in the TCRdb table, and some are missing; sequencing was by immunoSEQ multiplex PCR. The sample has more than 35,000 clones, roughly 86% seen once; the top ten hold about 3.2%. Sequencing used PBMCs, obtained around atezolizumab (anti-PD-L1) treatment. These receptors came from a man between 65 and 80 years old with urothelial cancer.

The chain joins TRBV5-5 to TRBJ1-1; D is unresolved. V was trimmed by 5 bases and J by 1 base, leaving 15 bases between them. The CDR3 sequence is 15 residues long. Germline CDR1 reads SGHKS; CDR2 reads YYEKEE (reference sequence). In DNA form, the CDR3 reads TGTGCCAGCAGGCTAACAGAGCTGGGGAACACTGAAGCTTTCTTT. It encodes CASRLTELGNTEAFF.

The J gene is TRBJ2-5, the V gene TRBV4-3; 7 bases agree with TRBD1. Trimming at V came to 0 bases and at J to 4 bases, leaving 5 bases not matched to a gene. This CDR3 spans 15 amino acids. From germline, CDR1 is LGHNA and CDR2 YSLEER. The CDR3 DNA is TGCGCCAGCAGCCAAGATCTTTCAGGGGGAGAGACCCAGTACTTC. This gives the protein CASSQDLSGGETQYF.

The chain employs TRBV7-9 and TRBJ2-6; D unclear. Trimming took off 5 bases at V and 4 bases at J, with 6 bases between the two ends. This CDR3 is 13 amino acids long. In germline, CDR1 is SEHNR, CDR2 FQNEAQ (reference sequence). The CDR3 is CASSLRGANVLTF. For the CDR3, the DNA is TGTGCCAGCAGCCTACGGGGGGCCAACGTCCTGACTTTC.